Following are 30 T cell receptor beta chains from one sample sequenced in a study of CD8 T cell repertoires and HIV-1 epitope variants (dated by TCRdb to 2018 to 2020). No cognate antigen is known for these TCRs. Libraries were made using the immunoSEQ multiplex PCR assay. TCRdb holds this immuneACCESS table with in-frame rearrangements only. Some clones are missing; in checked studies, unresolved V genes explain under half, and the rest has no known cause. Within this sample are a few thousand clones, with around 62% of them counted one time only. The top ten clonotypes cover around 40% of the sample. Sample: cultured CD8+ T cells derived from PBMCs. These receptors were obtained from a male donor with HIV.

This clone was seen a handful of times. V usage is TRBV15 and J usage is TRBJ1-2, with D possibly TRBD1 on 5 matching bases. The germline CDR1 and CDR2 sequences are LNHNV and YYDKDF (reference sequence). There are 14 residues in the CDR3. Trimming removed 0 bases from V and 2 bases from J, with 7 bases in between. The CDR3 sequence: CATSREGVNYGYTF. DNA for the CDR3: TGTGCCACCAGCAGAGAAGGGGTCAACTATGGCTACACCTTC.

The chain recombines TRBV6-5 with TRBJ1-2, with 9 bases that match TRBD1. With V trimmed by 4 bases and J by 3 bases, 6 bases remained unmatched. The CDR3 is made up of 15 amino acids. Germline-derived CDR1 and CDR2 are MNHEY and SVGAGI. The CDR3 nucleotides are TGTGCCAGCAGTTCTTCACAGGGGGCTGACTATGGCTACACCTTC. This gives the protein CASSSSQGADYGYTF.

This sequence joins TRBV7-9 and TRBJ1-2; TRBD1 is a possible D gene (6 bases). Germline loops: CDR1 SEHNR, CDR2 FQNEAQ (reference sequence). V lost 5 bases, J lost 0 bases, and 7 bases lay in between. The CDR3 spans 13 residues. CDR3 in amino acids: CASSRQANYGYTF. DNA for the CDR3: TGTGCCAGCAGCCGACAGGCTAACTATGGCTACACCTTC.

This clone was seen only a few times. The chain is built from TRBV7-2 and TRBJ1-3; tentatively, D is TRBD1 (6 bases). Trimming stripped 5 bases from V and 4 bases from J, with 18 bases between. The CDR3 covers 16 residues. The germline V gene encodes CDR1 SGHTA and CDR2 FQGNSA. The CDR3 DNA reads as TGTGCCAGCAGCCCCCCCTCGGCCGGGACAGGAAACACCATATATTTT. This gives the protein CASSPPSAGTGNTIYF.

The CDR3 region has the DNA TGTGCCAGCAGTGAATTTGACAAAACCTACGAGCAGTACTTC. This encodes CASSEFDKTYEQYF. V usage is TRBV25-1 and J usage is TRBJ2-7, with D unresolved. Germline loops: CDR1 MGHDK, CDR2 SYGVNS. V was cut by 1 base and J by 2 bases, with 9 bases left in between. The CDR3 totals 14 residues.

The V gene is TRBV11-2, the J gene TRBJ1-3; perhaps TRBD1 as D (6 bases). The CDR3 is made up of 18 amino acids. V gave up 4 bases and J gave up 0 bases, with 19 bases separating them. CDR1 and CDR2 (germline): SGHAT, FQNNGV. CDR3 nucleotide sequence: TGTGCCAGCAGCTACACGACGGGGGGCCTGATCTCTGGAAACACCATATATTTT. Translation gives CASSYTTGGLISGNTIYF.

CDR3 region: CASAEGYYNEQFF. As DNA, the CDR3 is TGTGCCAGCGCCGAGGGGTATTACAATGAGCAGTTCTTC. This chain joins TRBV27 and TRBJ2-1; possibly TRBD1 or TRBD2 for D (5 bases each). V lost 8 bases, J lost 4 bases, and 12 bases lay in between. The CDR3 is made up of 13 amino acids. Germline CDR1 is MNHEY and CDR2 is SMNVEV (reference sequence).

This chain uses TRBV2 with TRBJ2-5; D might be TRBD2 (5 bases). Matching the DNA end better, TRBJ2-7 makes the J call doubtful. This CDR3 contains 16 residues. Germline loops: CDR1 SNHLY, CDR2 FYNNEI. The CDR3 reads CASSESAASGSYEQYF. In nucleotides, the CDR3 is TGTGCCAGCAGTGAAAGTGCGGCCTCGGGGTCCTACGAGCAGTACTTC.

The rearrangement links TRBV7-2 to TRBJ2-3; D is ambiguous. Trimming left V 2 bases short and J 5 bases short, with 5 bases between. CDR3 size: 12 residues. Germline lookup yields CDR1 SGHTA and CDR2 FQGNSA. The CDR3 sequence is CASSLYGDTQYF. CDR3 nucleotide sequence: TGTGCCAGCAGCTTATACGGAGATACGCAGTATTTT.

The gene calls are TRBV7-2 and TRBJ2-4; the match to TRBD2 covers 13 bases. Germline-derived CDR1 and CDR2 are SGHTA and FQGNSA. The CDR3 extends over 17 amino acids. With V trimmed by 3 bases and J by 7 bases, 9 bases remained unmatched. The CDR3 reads CASSLPGLAGSGNIQYF. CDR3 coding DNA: TGTGCCAGCAGCTTGCCGGGACTAGCGGGATCGGGGAACATTCAGTACTTC.

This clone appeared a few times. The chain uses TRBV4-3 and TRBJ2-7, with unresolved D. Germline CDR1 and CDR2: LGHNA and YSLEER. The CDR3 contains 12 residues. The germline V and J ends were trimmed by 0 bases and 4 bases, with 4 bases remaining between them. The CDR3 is CASSQDGYEQYF. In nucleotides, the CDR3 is TGCGCCAGCAGCCAAGATGGATACGAGCAGTACTTC.

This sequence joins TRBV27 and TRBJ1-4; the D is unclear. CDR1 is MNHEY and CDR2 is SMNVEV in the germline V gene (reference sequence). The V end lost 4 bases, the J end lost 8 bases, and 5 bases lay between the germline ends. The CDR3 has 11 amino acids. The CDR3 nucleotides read TGTGCCAGCAGTTCACACGAAAAACTGTTTTTT. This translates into CASSSHEKLFF.

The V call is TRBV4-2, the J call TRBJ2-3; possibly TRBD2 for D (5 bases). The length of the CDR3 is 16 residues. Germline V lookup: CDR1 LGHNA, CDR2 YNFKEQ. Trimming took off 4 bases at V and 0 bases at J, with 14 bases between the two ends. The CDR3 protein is CASSPTFGGSTDTQYF. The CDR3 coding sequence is TGTGCCAGCAGCCCCACGTTTGGCGGGAGCACAGATACGCAGTATTTT.

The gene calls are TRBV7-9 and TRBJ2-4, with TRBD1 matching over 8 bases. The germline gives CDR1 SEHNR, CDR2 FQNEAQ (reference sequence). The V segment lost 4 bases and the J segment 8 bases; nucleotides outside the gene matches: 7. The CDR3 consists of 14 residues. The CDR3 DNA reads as TGTGCCAGCAGCTCGGACAGGGAGTGGCACATTCAGTACTTC. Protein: CASSSDREWHIQYF.

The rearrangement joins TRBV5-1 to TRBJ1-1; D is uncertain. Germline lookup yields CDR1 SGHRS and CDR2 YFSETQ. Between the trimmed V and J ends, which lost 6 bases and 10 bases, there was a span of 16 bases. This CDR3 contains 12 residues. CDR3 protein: CASKDGADGAFF. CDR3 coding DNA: TGCGCCAGCAAGGATGGCGCGGACGGAGCTTTCTTT.

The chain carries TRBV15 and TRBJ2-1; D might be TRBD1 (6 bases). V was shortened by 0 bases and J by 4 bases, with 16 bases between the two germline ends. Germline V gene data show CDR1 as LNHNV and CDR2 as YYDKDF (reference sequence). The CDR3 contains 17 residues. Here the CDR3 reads CATSRDRTESFYNEQFF. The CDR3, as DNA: TGTGCCACCAGCAGAGATCGGACAGAGTCCTTTTACAATGAGCAGTTCTTC.

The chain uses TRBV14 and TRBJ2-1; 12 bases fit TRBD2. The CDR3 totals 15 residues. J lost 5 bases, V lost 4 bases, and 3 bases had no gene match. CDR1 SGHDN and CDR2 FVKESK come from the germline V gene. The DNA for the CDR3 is TGTGCCAGCAGCCGACTAGCGGGGGTCGACAATGAGCAGTTCTTC. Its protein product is CASSRLAGVDNEQFF.

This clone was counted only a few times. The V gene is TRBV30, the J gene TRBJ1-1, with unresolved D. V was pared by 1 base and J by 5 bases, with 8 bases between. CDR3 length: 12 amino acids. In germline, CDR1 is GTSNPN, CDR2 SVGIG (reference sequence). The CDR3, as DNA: TGTGCCTGGAGTGAGAGTTGGACTGAAGCTTTCTTT. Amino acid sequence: CAWSESWTEAFF.

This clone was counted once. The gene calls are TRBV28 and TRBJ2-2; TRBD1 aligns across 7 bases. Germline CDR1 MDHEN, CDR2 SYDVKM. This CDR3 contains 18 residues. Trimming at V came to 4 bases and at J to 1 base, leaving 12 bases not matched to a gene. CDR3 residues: CASSSLRETGQNTGELFF. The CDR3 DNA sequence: TGTGCCAGCAGTTCCCTTCGAGAGACAGGGCAGAACACCGGGGAGCTGTTTTTT.

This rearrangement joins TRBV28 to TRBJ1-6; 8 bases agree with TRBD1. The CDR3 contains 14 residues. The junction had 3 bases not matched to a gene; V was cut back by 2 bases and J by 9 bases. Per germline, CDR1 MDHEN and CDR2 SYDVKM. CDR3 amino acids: CASSLGRGRSPLHF. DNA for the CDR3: TGTGCCAGCAGTTTAGGCAGGGGGCGTTCACCCCTCCACTTT.

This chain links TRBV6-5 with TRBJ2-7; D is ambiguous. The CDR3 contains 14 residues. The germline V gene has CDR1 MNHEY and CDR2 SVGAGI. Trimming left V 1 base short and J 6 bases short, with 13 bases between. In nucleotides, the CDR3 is TGTGCCAGCAGTTACTATCGGACGTATGGCGAGCAGTACTTC. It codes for CASSYYRTYGEQYF.

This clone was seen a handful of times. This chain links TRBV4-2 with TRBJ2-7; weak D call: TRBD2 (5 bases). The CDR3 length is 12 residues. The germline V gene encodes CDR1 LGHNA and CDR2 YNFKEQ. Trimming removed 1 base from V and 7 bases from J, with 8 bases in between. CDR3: CASSQVPGEQYF. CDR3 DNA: TGTGCCAGCAGCCAAGTGCCGGGAGAGCAGTACTTC.

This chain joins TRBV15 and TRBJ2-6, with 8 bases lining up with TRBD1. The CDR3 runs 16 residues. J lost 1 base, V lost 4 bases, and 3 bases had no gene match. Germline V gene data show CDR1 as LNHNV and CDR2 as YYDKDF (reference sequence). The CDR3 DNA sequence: TGTGCCACCAGCATAAACAGGGGGTCTGGGGCCAACGTCCTGACTTTC. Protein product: CATSINRGSGANVLTF.

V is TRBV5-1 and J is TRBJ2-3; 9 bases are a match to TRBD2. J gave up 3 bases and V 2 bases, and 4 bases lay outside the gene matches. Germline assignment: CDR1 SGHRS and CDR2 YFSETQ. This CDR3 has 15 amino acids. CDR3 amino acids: CASSFISGGTDTQYF. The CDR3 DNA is TGCGCCAGCAGCTTCATTAGCGGGGGAACAGATACGCAGTATTTT.

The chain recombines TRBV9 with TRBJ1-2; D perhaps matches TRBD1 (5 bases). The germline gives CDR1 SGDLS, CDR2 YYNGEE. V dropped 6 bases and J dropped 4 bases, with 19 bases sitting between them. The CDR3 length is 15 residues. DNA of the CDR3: TGTGCCAGCACCCGGTCTGGGTCGGGGGGCTATGGCTACACCTTC. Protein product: CASTRSGSGGYGYTF.

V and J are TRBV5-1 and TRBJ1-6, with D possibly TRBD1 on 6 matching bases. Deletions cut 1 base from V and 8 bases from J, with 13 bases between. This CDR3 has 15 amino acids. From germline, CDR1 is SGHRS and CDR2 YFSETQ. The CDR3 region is CASSLLPGADSPLHF. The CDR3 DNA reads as TGCGCCAGCAGCTTGCTCCCGGGGGCAGATTCACCCCTCCACTTT.

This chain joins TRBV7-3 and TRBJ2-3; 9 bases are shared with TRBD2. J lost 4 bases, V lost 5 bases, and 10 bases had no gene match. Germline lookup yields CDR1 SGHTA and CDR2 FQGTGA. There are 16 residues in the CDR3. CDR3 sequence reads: CASSPGSGGLADTQYF. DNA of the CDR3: TGTGCCAGCAGCCCGGGGAGCGGGGGGTTAGCAGATACGCAGTATTTT.

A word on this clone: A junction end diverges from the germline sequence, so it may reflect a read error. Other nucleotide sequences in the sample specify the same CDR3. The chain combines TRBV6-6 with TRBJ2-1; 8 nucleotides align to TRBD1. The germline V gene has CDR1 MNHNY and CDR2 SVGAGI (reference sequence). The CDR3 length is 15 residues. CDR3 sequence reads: CASSAGTGSYNEQFF. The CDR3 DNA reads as TGCGCCAGCAGTGCCGGGACAGGCTCCTACAATGAGCAGTTCTTC.

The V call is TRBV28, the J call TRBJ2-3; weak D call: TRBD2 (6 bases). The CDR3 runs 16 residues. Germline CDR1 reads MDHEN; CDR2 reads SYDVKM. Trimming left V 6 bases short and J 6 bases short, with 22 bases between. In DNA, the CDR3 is TGTGCCAGCAGGCCTAGACTAGATCCTTATGTTGATACGCAGTATTTT. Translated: CASRPRLDPYVDTQYF.

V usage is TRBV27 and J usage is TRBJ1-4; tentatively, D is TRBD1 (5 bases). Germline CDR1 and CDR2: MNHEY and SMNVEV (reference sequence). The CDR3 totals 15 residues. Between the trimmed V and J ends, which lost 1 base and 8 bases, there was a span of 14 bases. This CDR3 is CASSLFGGYGEKLFF. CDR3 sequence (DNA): TGTGCCAGCAGTTTATTCGGGGGGTATGGGGAAAAACTGTTTTTT.